These 30 T cell receptor beta chains were sequenced from one sample in a study of shared clonotypes between healthy human individuals. The method was immunoSEQ multiplex PCR; TCRdb's version includes in-frame clones alone and lacks a portion of them. The sample lists roughly 2,500,000 clones; more than 85% were seen once. The source material was naive CD4+ T cells from PBMCs. As to subset: CD45RA+ positively selected. These receptor sequences come from a man between 18 and 29 years old in good health. Some clones in this sample may be carry-over from other donors' samples.

The chain has TRBV28 and TRBJ1-4; no reliable D call. The CDR3 runs 13 residues. V lost 8 bases and J 2 bases, leaving 9 bases between the germline ends. Germline V gene sequence: CDR1 MDHEN, CDR2 SYDVKM. This chain's CDR3 is CASGLATNEKLFF. The DNA of the CDR3 is TGTGCCAGCGGACTGGCGACTAATGAAAAACTGTTTTTT.

This chain joins TRBV2 and TRBJ2-7; TRBD2 matches at 10 bases. The CDR3 totals 17 residues. J lost 0 bases, V lost 5 bases, and 10 bases had no gene match. CDR1 is SNHLY and CDR2 is FYNNEI in the germline V gene. CDR3 in DNA: TGTGCCAGCAGTTCACCGAGCGGGAGGGCCGCCTCCTACGAGCAGTACTTC. Protein: CASSSPSGRAASYEQYF.

The CDR3: CASSVAQGFGTQYF. As DNA, the CDR3 is TGTGCCAGCAGCGTAGCACAGGGATTCGGGACCCAGTACTTC. The chain recombines TRBV9 with TRBJ2-5, with D perhaps matching TRBD1 (6 bases). This CDR3 contains 14 residues. V was pared by 0 bases and J by 7 bases, with 13 bases between. The germline CDR1 and CDR2 sequences are SGDLS and YYNGEE. The whole variable domain, remainder taken from reference TRBV9 and TRBJ2-5, is DSGVTQTPKHLITATGQRVTLRCSPRSGDLSVYWYQQSLDQGLQFLIQYYNGEERAKGNILERFSAQQFPDLHSELNLSSLELGDSALYFCASSVAQGFGTQYFGPGTRLLVL.

The J gene is TRBJ1-2, the V gene TRBV4-2; D unresolved. This CDR3 comprises 15 residues. Deletions cut 1 base from V and 0 bases from J, with 9 bases between. CDR1 LGHNA and CDR2 YNFKEQ come from the germline V gene. CDR3 DNA: TGTGCCAGCAGCCAAGGGGTCTTAGCTAACTATGGCTACACCTTC. It encodes CASSQGVLANYGYTF.

This clone is a singleton in its sample. The V and J genes are TRBV28 and TRBJ2-3, with 8 bases fitting TRBD1. V lost 8 bases and J lost 11; bases outside the gene matches: 18. Germline V gives CDR1 MDHEN, CDR2 SYDVKM. The CDR3 is 15 residues long. DNA of the CDR3: TGTGCCAGCTGGACCCGGGACAGGCTTGGACCCATGCAGTATTTT. It encodes CASWTRDRLGPMQYF.

This clone was seen only once. V gene TRBV9 combines with J gene TRBJ2-1, with TRBD2 matching over 7 bases. This CDR3 has 16 residues. The V gene's germline CDR1 is SGDLS and CDR2 YYNGEE. V dropped 6 bases and J dropped 4; count of bases not matched to a gene: 13. CDR3 region: CASTSGGASGYNEQFF. DNA of the CDR3: TGTGCCAGCACCTCAGGAGGGGCTAGCGGATACAATGAGCAGTTCTTC.

V and J are TRBV9 and TRBJ1-2, with D unresolved. This CDR3 contains 15 residues. Germline-derived CDR1 and CDR2 are SGDLS and YYNGEE. Trimming removed 3 bases from V and 0 bases from J, with 12 bases in between. CDR3 sequence reads: CASSASGRSNYGYTF. CDR3 DNA sequence: TGTGCCAGCAGCGCCTCGGGCAGATCTAACTATGGCTACACCTTC.

The table lists this clone with a count of one. The chain employs TRBV15 and TRBJ1-1; weak D call: TRBD1 (6 bases). V lost 6 bases and J lost 0, with 17 bases in between. CDR1 and CDR2 from the germline V gene are LNHNV and YYDKDF (reference sequence). CDR3 size: 16 residues. The CDR3: CATRTDRSLLNTEAFF. The CDR3 DNA follows: TGTGCCACCAGAACCGACAGGTCCCTCCTGAACACTGAAGCTTTCTTT.

This CDR3 reads CASSLLVSTAVPYEQYF. CDR3 in DNA: TGTGCCAGCTCCCTGCTGGTCAGTACCGCCGTCCCCTACGAGCAGTACTTC. The V call is TRBV18, the J call TRBJ2-7, with D hard to call. V was shortened by 6 bases and J by 2 bases, with 23 bases between the two germline ends. The CDR3 loop spans 17 amino acids. Germline assignment: CDR1 KGHSH and CDR2 LQKENI.

The chain recombines TRBV5-4 with TRBJ2-7, with 11 bases fitting TRBD1. J lost 3 bases, V lost 1 base, and 6 bases had no gene match. The CDR3 has 16 amino acids. CDR1 SGHNT and CDR2 YYREEE come from the germline V gene (reference sequence). CDR3: CASSLLTGTGGYEQYF. The DNA of the CDR3 is TGTGCCAGCAGCTTGTTAACCGGGACAGGGGGCTACGAGCAGTACTTC.

This clone was counted between two and nine times. The chain has TRBV19 and TRBJ1-1; 7 positions match TRBD1. Germline V lookup: CDR1 LNHDA, CDR2 SQIVND (reference sequence). The CDR3 consists of 17 residues. V lost 3 bases and J lost 2; bases outside the gene matches: 12. The CDR3 region has the DNA TGTGCCAGTAGTATCTCCTGGGGCAGGGACAGTAACACTGAAGCTTTCTTT. Its translation is CASSISWGRDSNTEAFF.

Only one count was recorded for this clone. CDR3 residues: CASASGTGRGTEAFF. The DNA for the CDR3 is TGTGCCAGCGCCTCCGGGACGGGGAGGGGCACTGAAGCTTTCTTT. This sequence joins TRBV2 and TRBJ1-1; a possible D gene is TRBD1 (5 bases). V lost 8 bases to trimming and J lost 4 bases, with 20 bases between them. CDR3 size: 15 residues. Germline V gives CDR1 SNHLY, CDR2 FYNNEI.

The chain combines TRBV5-1 with TRBJ1-1, with D tentatively TRBD1 (5 bases). There are 15 residues in the CDR3. V lost 3 bases and J lost 2, with 14 bases in between. Per germline, CDR1 SGHRS and CDR2 YFSETQ. In DNA, the CDR3 is TGCGCCAGCAGCTCCTACAGGTTAGACAACACTGAAGCTTTCTTT. Its protein is CASSSYRLDNTEAFF.

The chain is built from TRBV2 and TRBJ1-2; maybe TRBD1 (5 bases). Trimming shortened V by 4 bases and J by 5 bases, and 20 bases separated the two germline ends. The CDR3 runs 16 residues. Germline assignment: CDR1 SNHLY and CDR2 FYNNEI. CDR3 coding DNA: TGTGCCAGCAGTGGGGGCTTGGTGGGACTGGCTTATGGCTACACCTTC. This encodes CASSGGLVGLAYGYTF.

V gene TRBV28 combines with J gene TRBJ1-1; unclear D gene. The CDR3 contains 13 residues. V lost 7 bases and J lost 1, with 10 bases in between. CDR1 and CDR2 (germline): MDHEN, SYDVKM. The CDR3 loop reads CASNRVQNTEAFF. The CDR3, as DNA: TGTGCCAGCAATCGGGTGCAGAACACTGAAGCTTTCTTT.

The V call is TRBV19, the J call TRBJ1-1, with 7 nucleotides matching TRBD1. Unmatched junction bases numbered 1, after V lost 5 bases and J lost 1 base. Germline loops: CDR1 LNHDA, CDR2 SQIVND (reference sequence). The CDR3 covers 13 residues. The CDR3 sequence: CASSDRANTEAFF. In DNA, the CDR3 is TGTGCCAGTAGTGACAGGGCGAACACTGAAGCTTTCTTT. The full variable domain, its missing parts supplied by reference TRBV19 and TRBJ1-1, is DGGITQSPKYLFRKEGQNVTLSCEQNLNHDAMYWYRQDPGQGLRLIYYSQIVNDFQKGDIAEGYSVSREKKESFPLTVTSAQKNPTAFYLCASSDRANTEAFFGQGTRLTVV.

CDR3: CASSFPRGTGTSLGRENIQYF. CDR3 nucleotide sequence: TGTGCCAGCAGCTTCCCAAGGGGGACAGGGACCTCTCTCGGGCGGGAAAACATTCAGTACTTC. V usage is TRBV7-3 and J usage is TRBJ2-4; 9 bases line up with TRBD1. The V gene's germline CDR1 is SGHTA and CDR2 FQGTGA. V lost 3 bases to trimming and J lost 5 bases; unmatched junction nucleotides: 23. The CDR3 is 21 residues long.

The genes are TRBV5-5 and TRBJ1-5, with D tentatively TRBD1 (5 bases). The CDR3 is made up of 14 amino acids. CDR1 and CDR2 (germline): SGHKS, YYEKEE (reference sequence). V was pared by 1 base and J by 5 bases, with 10 bases between. This CDR3 is CASSLSVRDQPQHF. The CDR3 region has the DNA TGTGCCAGCAGCTTGTCGGTCAGGGATCAGCCCCAGCATTTT.

The rearrangement uses TRBV11-2 and TRBJ1-2; D not resolved. Germline CDR1 reads SGHAT; CDR2 reads FQNNGV. The CDR3 consists of 13 residues. V lost 5 bases and J lost 5, with 12 bases in between. The CDR3 nucleotides are TGTGCCAGCAGCCCCACCGGTTGGTATGGCTACACCTTC. Amino acid sequence: CASSPTGWYGYTF.

This clone occurred once. The chain recombines TRBV5-1 with TRBJ2-7; TRBD1 or TRBD2 may be the D gene (6 bases each). CDR1 and CDR2 from the germline V gene are SGHRS and YFSETQ. The CDR3 has 14 amino acids. Trimming removed 4 bases at V and 3 bases at J, with 14 bases between. CDR3 sequence: CASSGGGGDYEQYF. The CDR3 DNA sequence: TGCGCCAGCAGCGGCGGAGGGGGTGACTACGAGCAGTACTTC. The entire variable domain, with the rest obtained from reference TRBV5-1 and TRBJ2-7, is as follows: KAGVTQTPRYLIKTRGQQVTLSCSPISGHRSVSWYQQTPGQGLQFLFEYFSETQRNKGNFPGRFSGRQFSNSRSEMNVSTLELGDSALYLCASSGGGGDYEQYFGPGTRLTVT.

The chain links TRBV28 to TRBJ1-2, with D uncertain. V shed 5 bases and J shed 4 bases, with 14 bases lying between them. CDR3 length: 14 amino acids. Germline loops: CDR1 MDHEN, CDR2 SYDVKM. CDR3 sequence (DNA): TGTGCCAGCAGTCCCCCATTCAACACCTATGGCTACACCTTC. As protein: CASSPPFNTYGYTF.

The V call is TRBV18, the J call TRBJ1-5; 8 bases agree with TRBD1. The CDR3 spans 17 residues. J was trimmed by 12 bases and V by 0 bases; bases with no gene match: 16. Germline CDR1 is KGHSH and CDR2 is LQKENI. CDR3 region: CASSPPYSPGQVRSQHF. The CDR3 DNA sequence: TGTGCCAGCTCACCACCGTACAGTCCGGGACAGGTCCGAAGCCAGCATTTT. The full variable domain, completed using reference TRBV18 and TRBJ1-5, is NAGVMQNPRHLVRRRGQEARLRCSPMKGHSHVYWYRQLPEEGLKFMVYLQKENIIDESGMPKERFSAEFPKEGPSILRIQQVVRGDSAAYFCASSPPYSPGQVRSQHFGDGTRLSIL.

This clone was picked up one time. V and J are TRBV21-1 and TRBJ1-5; TRBD1 is the table's D call, not checked against the DNA. TRBV21-1 is annotated as a pseudogene. This CDR3 region has 21 residues. The CDR3 region is CASSKKVQADRFLERNQPQHF. CDR3 DNA sequence: TGTGCCAGCAGCAAAAAGGTCCAGGCGGACAGGTTTCTTGAGCGCAATCAGCCCCAGCATTTT.

CDR3 residues: CASSDRQRRSTDTQYF. The CDR3 DNA sequence: TGTGCCAGCAGTGACAGACAGCGACGTAGCACAGATACGCAGTATTTT. The J gene is TRBJ2-3, the V gene TRBV6-1, with a weak D call TRBD1 (5 bases). This CDR3 region has 16 residues. Germline CDR1 and CDR2: MNHNS and SASEGT. Trimming took 3 bases from V and 0 from J, leaving 13 bases between them.

CDR3 in DNA: TGTGCCAGCAGCTTGTCAAGCCTAGAGAACACCGGGGAGCTGTTTTTT. Protein product: CASSLSSLENTGELFF. The chain links TRBV5-4 to TRBJ2-2; D gene unclear. The CDR3 spans 16 residues. Germline values: CDR1 SGHNT, CDR2 YYREEE (reference sequence). V was clipped by 1 base and J by 1 base, with 11 bases between them.

The rearrangement uses TRBV6-1 and TRBJ1-2; D is uncertain. CDR1 is MNHNS, CDR2 SASEGT, per germline. V lost 5 bases and J lost 1, with 5 bases in between. This CDR3 comprises 12 residues. The DNA for the CDR3 is TGTGCCAGCAGTTTCTATAACTATGGCTACACCTTC. Residues: CASSFYNYGYTF.

The rearrangement links TRBV11-2 to TRBJ2-1, with 8 nucleotides matching TRBD2. Germline V gene data show CDR1 as SGHAT and CDR2 as FQNNGV. Trimming at V came to 1 base and at J to 4 bases, leaving 6 bases not matched to a gene. The CDR3 consists of 16 residues. The CDR3 spells CASSLAAGDNYNEQFF. The CDR3 DNA sequence: TGTGCCAGCAGCTTAGCAGCGGGAGACAATTACAATGAGCAGTTCTTC.

The rearrangement joins TRBV10-3 to TRBJ1-2; the D gene is possibly TRBD1 (5 bases). CDR1 is ENHRY and CDR2 is SYGVKD in the germline V gene. The CDR3 is 18 amino acids. The germline V and J ends were trimmed by 1 base and 0 bases, with 18 bases remaining between them. The CDR3 reads CAISEYPAGLRANYGYTF. The DNA for the CDR3 is TGTGCCATCAGTGAGTACCCGGCAGGGTTGAGAGCTAACTATGGCTACACCTTC.

V and J are TRBV30 and TRBJ2-1; TRBD1 agrees at 8 bases. The trim removed 3 bases at V and 8 bases at J, leaving 3 bases unmatched. Germline V gene sequence: CDR1 GTSNPN, CDR2 SVGIG (reference sequence). This CDR3 comprises 12 residues. CDR3: CAWRTGGYEQFF. CDR3 DNA: TGTGCCTGGAGAACAGGGGGGTATGAGCAGTTCTTC.

The CDR3 nucleotides are TGTGCCAGCAGCACTCAACACGGGACTAGCGGGAGCGGTGAGCAGTTCTTC. This gives the protein CASSTQHGTSGSGEQFF. The chain uses TRBV7-6 and TRBJ2-1; 14 bases are shared with TRBD2. Germline CDR1 reads SGHVS; CDR2 reads FNYEAQ. This CDR3 contains 17 residues. Unmatched junction bases numbered 12, after V lost 5 bases and J lost 9 bases.